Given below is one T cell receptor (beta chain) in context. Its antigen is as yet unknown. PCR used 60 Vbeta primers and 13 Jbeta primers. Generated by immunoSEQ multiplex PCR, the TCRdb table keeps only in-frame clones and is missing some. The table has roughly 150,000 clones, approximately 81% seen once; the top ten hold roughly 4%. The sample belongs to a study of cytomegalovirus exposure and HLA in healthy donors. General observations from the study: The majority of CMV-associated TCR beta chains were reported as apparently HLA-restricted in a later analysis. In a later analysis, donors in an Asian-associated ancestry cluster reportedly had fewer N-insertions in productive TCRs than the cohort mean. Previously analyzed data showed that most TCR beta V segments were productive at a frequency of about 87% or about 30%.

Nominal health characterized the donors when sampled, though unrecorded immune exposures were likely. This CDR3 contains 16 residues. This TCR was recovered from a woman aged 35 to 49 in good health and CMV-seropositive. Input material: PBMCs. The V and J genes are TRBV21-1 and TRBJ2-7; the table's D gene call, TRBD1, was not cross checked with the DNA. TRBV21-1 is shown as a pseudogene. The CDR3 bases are TGTGCCAGCAGCAAAGAACCCGGGCAGGGGATGTACGAGCAGTACTTC. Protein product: CASSKEPGQGMYEQYF.